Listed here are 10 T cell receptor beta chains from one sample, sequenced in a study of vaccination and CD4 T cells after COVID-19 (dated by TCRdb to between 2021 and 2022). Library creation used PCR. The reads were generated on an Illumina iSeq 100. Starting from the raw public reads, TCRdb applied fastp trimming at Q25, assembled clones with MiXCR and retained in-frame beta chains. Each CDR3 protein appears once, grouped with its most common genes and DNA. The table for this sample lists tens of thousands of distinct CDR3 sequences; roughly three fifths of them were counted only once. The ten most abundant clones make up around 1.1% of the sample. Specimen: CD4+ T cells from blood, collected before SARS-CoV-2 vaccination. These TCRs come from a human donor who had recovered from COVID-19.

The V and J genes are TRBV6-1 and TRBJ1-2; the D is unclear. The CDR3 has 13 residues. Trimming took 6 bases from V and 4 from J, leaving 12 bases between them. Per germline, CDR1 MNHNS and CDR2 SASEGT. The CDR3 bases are TGTGCCAGCAGAGGGTCGGGTGTCTATGGCTACACCTTC. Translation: CASRGSGVYGYTF.

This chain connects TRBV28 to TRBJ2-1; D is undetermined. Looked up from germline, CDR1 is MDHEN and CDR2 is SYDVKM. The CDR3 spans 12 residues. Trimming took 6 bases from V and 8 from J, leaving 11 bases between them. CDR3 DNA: TGTGCCAGCAGCACCGGTGGCGATGAGCAGTTCTTC. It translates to CASSTGGDEQFF.

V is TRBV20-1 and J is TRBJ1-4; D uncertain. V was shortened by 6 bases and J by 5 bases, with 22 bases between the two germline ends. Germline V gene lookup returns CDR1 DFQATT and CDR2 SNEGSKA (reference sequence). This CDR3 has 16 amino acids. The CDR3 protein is CSARILAGRQNEKLFF. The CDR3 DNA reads TGCAGTGCCCGTATTTTGGCCGGCAGACAAAATGAAAAACTGTTTTTT.

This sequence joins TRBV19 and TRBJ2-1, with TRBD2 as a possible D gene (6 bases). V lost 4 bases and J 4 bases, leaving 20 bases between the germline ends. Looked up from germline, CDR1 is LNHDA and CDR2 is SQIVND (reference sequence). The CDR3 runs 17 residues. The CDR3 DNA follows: TGTGCCAGTAGTAGCAATCTAGCGCCAAACTTATACAATGAGCAGTTCTTC. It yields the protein CASSSNLAPNLYNEQFF.

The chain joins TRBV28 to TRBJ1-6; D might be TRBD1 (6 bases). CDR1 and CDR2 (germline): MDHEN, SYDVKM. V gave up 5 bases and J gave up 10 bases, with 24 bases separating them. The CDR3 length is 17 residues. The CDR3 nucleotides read TGTGCCAGCAGTCCACTCAACCTCGGGGGGGCCGGGTCACCCCTCCACTTT. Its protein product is CASSPLNLGGAGSPLHF.

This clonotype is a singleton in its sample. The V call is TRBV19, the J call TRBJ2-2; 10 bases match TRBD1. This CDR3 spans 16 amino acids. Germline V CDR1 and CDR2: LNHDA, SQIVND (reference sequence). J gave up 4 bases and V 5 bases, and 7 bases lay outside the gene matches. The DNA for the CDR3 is TGTGCCAGTAGTCCCGGGACAGGGGCAGCCACCGGGGAGCTGTTTTTT. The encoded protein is CASSPGTGAATGELFF.

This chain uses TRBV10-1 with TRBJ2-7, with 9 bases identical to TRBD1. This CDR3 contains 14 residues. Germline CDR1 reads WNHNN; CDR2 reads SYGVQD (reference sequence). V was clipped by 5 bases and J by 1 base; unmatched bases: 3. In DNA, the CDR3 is TGCGCCAGCAGTACCGGGACAGGGTCCTACGAGCAGTACTTC. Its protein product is CASSTGTGSYEQYF.

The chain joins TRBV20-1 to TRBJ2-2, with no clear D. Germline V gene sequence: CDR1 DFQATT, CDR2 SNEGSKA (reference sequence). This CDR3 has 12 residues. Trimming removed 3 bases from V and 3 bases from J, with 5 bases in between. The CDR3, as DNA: TGCAGTGCTAGCACAGACACCGGGGAGCTGTTTTTT. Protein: CSASTDTGELFF.

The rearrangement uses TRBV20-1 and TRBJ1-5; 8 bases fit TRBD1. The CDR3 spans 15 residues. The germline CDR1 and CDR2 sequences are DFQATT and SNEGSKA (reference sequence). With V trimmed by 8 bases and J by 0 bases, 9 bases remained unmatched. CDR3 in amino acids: CSPRTGLDSNQPQHF. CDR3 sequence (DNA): TGCAGTCCGAGGACAGGGCTCGATAGCAATCAGCCCCAGCATTTT.

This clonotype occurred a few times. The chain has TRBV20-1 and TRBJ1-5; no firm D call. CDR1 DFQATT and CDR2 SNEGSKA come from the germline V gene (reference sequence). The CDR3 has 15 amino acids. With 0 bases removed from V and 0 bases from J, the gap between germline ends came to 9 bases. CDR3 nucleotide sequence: TGCAGTGCTAGAGAGGCCAGTTATAGCAATCAGCCCCAGCATTTT. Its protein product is CSAREASYSNQPQHF.